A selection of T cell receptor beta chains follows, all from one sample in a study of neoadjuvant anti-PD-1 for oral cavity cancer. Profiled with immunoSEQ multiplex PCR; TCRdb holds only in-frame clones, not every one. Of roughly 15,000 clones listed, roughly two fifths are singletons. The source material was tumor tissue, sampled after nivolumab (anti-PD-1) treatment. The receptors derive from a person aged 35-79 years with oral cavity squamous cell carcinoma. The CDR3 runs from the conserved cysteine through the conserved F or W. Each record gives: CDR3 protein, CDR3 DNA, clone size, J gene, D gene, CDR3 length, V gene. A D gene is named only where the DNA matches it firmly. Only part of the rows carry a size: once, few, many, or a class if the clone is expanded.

cdr3_aa: CASSGTGSETQYF
cdr3_nt: TGTGCCAGCAGCGGAACAGGGAGTGAGACCCAGTACTTC
clone_size: .
j_call: TRBJ2-5
d_call: .
cdr3_length: 13
v_call: TRBV5-8

cdr3_aa: CASSTGGGPYEQYF
cdr3_nt: TGTGCCAGCAGCACCGGTGGGGGACCCTACGAGCAGTACTTC
clone_size: few
j_call: TRBJ2-7
d_call: .
cdr3_length: 14
v_call: TRBV9

cdr3_aa: CATSRDIGGQVSYEQYF
cdr3_nt: TGTGCCACCAGCAGAGATATTGGGGGACAGGTTTCCTACGAGCAGTACTTC
clone_size: .
j_call: TRBJ2-7
d_call: TRBD1
cdr3_length: 17
v_call: TRBV15

cdr3_aa: CASSYAGEGTEAFF
cdr3_nt: TGTGCCAGCAGTTACGCAGGGGAAGGCACTGAAGCTTTCTTT
clone_size: .
j_call: TRBJ1-1
d_call: .
cdr3_length: 14
v_call: TRBV6-5

cdr3_aa: CASSSSGTYEQYF
cdr3_nt: TGTGCCAGCAGTTCCTCCGGGACCTACGAGCAGTACTTC
clone_size: .
j_call: TRBJ2-7
d_call: .
cdr3_length: 13
v_call: TRBV6-5

cdr3_aa: CASSLRQGSTEAFF
cdr3_nt: TGCGCCAGCAGCTTGCGACAGGGGAGCACTGAAGCTTTCTTT
clone_size: .
j_call: TRBJ1-1
d_call: TRBD1
cdr3_length: 14
v_call: TRBV5-1

cdr3_aa: CASSLREGGFRGTRNEQFF
cdr3_nt: TGTGCCAGCAGCCTTAGAGAAGGGGGATTTCGCGGGACGCGCAATGAGCAGTTCTTC
clone_size: .
j_call: TRBJ2-1
d_call: .
cdr3_length: 19
v_call: TRBV7-9

cdr3_aa: CASRGTGVGSNQPQHF
cdr3_nt: TGCGCCAGCAGGGGGACAGGGGTTGGTAGCAATCAGCCCCAGCATTTT
clone_size: medium-sized
j_call: TRBJ1-5
d_call: TRBD1
cdr3_length: 16
v_call: TRBV10-2

cdr3_aa: CASSYLRGSEQYF
cdr3_nt: TGTGCCAGCAGTTACTTAAGAGGGAGCGAGCAGTACTTC
clone_size: .
j_call: TRBJ2-7
d_call: .
cdr3_length: 13
v_call: TRBV6-6

cdr3_aa: CASSLARNNEQFF
cdr3_nt: TGTGCCAGCAGCTTGGCGAGAAACAATGAGCAGTTCTTC
clone_size: .
j_call: TRBJ2-1
d_call: .
cdr3_length: 13
v_call: TRBV5-4

cdr3_aa: CASGRVYTGELFF
cdr3_nt: TGTGCCAGCGGACGGGTGTACACCGGGGAGCTGTTTTTT
clone_size: many
j_call: TRBJ2-2
d_call: .
cdr3_length: 13
v_call: TRBV11-2

cdr3_aa: CASRNDRGYSNQPQHF
cdr3_nt: TGTGCCAGCAGGAATGACAGGGGATATAGCAATCAGCCCCAGCATTTT
clone_size: few
j_call: TRBJ1-5
d_call: TRBD1
cdr3_length: 16
v_call: TRBV2

cdr3_aa: CASSSLRDEQYF
cdr3_nt: TGTGCCAGCAGCTCTTTACGGGACGAGCAGTACTTC
clone_size: few
j_call: TRBJ2-7
d_call: .
cdr3_length: 12
v_call: TRBV7-8

cdr3_aa: CASSSQGPPEKLFF
cdr3_nt: TGTGCCAGCAGCTCCCAAGGGCCACCAGAAAAACTGTTTTTT
clone_size: .
j_call: TRBJ1-4
d_call: .
cdr3_length: 14
v_call: TRBV7-9

cdr3_aa: CASSSRGGGQPQHF
cdr3_nt: TGTGCCAGCAGCTCCCGCGGGGGAGGTCAGCCCCAGCATTTT
clone_size: medium-sized
j_call: TRBJ1-5
d_call: .
cdr3_length: 14
v_call: TRBV7-8

cdr3_aa: CASSETDRASEFF
cdr3_nt: TGTGCCAGCAGCGAGACAGACAGGGCATCGGAGTTCTTC
clone_size: .
j_call: TRBJ2-1
d_call: .
cdr3_length: 13
v_call: TRBV21-1

cdr3_aa: CASSLVFYEQYF
cdr3_nt: TGTGCCAGCAGCTTAGTTTTCTACGAGCAGTACTTC
clone_size: once
j_call: TRBJ2-7
d_call: .
cdr3_length: 12
v_call: TRBV11-2

cdr3_aa: CASSLASGSNEQFF
cdr3_nt: TGTGCCAGCAGCTTAGCGTCAGGGAGCAATGAGCAGTTCTTC
clone_size: few
j_call: TRBJ2-1
d_call: .
cdr3_length: 14
v_call: TRBV7-7

cdr3_aa: CASLEGYEQYF
cdr3_nt: TGTGCCTCCCTAGAAGGTTACGAGCAGTACTTC
clone_size: .
j_call: TRBJ2-7
d_call: .
cdr3_length: 11
v_call: TRBV2

cdr3_aa: CASSFTGEETQYF
cdr3_nt: TGCGCCAGCAGCTTTACAGGGGAGGAGACCCAGTACTTC
clone_size: few
j_call: TRBJ2-5
d_call: TRBD1
cdr3_length: 13
v_call: TRBV5-1